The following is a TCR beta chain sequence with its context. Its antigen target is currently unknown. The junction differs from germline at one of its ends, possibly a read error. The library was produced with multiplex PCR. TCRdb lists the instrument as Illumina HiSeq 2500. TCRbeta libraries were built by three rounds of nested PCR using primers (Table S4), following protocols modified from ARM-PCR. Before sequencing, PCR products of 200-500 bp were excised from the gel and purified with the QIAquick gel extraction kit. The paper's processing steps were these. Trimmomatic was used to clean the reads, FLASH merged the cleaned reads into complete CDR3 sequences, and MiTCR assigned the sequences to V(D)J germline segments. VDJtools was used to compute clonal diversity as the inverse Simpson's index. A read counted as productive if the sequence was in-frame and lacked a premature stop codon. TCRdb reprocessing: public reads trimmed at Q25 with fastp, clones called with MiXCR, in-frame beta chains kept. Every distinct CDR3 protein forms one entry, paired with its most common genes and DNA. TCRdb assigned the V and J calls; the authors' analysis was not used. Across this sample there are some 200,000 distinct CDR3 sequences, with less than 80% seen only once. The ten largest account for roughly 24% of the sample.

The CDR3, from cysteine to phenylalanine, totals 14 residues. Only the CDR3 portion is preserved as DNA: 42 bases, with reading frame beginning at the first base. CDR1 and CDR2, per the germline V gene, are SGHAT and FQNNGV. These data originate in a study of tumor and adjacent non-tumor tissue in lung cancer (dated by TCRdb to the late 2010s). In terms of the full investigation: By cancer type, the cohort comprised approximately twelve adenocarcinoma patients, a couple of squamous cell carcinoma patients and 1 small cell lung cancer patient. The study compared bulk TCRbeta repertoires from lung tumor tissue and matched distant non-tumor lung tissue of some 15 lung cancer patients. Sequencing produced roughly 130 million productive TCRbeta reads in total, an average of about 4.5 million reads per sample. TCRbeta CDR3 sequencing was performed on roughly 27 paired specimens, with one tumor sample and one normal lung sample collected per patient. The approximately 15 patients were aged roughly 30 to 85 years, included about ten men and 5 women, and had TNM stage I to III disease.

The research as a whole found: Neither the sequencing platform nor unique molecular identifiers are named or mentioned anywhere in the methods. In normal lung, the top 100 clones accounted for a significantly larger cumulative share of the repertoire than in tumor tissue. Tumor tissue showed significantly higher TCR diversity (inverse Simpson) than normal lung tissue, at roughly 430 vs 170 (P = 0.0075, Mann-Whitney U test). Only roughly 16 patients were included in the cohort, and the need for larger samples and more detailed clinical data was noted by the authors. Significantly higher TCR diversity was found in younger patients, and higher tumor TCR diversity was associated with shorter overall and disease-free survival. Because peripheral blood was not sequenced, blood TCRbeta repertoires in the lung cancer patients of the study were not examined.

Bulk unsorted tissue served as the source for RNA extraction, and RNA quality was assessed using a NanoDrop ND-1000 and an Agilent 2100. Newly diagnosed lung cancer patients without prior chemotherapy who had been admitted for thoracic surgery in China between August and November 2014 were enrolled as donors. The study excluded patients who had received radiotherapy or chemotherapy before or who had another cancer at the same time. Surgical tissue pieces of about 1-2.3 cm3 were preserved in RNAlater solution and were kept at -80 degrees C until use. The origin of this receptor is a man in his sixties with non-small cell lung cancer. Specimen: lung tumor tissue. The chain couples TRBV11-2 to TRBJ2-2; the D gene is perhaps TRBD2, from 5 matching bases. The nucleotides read TGTGCAAGAAGCTTAGAATCTGGCACCGGGGAGCTCTTTTTT. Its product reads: CARSLESGTGELFF.